This TCR beta chain was sequenced in a study of T cell changes during pregnancy in multiple sclerosis. Clones were read by immunoSEQ multiplex PCR, and TCRdb kept only the in-frame ones, dropping some. The table has around 95,000 clones, roughly 94% seen once. The TCR originated in a female donor in good health, enrolled as a control in a pregnancy study. The sample was peripheral blood, taken after pregnancy.

CDR3 protein: CASSSPDRGIYNEQFF. In DNA, the CDR3 is TGTGCCAGCAGCAGTCCGGACAGGGGGATCTACAATGAGCAGTTCTTC. The chain employs TRBV14 and TRBJ2-1, with 10 bases matching TRBD1. The CDR3 loop spans 16 amino acids. The V and J ends lost 5 bases and 3 bases, in that order; junction bases with no gene match: 7. The germline gives CDR1 SGHDN, CDR2 FVKESK.